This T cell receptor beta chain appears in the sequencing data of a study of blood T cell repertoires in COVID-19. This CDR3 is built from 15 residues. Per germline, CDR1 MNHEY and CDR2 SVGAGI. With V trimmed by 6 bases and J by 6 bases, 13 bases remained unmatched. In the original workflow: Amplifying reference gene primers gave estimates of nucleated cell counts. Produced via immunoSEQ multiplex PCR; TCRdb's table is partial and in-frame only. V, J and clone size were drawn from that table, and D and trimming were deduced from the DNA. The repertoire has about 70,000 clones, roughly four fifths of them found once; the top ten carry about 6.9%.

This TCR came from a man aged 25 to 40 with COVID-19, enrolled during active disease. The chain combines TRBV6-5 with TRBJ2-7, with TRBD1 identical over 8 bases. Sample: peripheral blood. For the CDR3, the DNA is TGTGCCAGCAGCCCCCAGGGGGCTGGAGGGCTCGAGCAGTACTTC. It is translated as CASSPQGAGGLEQYF.